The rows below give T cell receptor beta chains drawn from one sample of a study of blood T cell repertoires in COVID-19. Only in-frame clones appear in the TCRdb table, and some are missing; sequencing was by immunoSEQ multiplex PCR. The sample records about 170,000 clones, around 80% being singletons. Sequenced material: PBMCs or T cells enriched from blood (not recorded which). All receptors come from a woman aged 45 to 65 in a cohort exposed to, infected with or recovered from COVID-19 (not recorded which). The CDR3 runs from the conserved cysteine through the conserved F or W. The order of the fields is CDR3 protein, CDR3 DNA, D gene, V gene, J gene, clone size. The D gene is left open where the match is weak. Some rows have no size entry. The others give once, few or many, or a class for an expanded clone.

cdr3_aa: CATMDRATGYTF; cdr3_nt: TGTGCCACCATGGACAGGGCTACCGGCTACACCTTC; d_call: TRBD1; v_call: TRBV24-1; j_call: TRBJ1-2; clone_size: .
cdr3_aa: CASSQPGQGKFGADTQYF; cdr3_nt: TGCGCCAGCAGCCAACCGGGACAGGGTAAATTTGGCGCAGATACGCAGTATTTT; d_call: TRBD1; v_call: TRBV4-1; j_call: TRBJ2-3; clone_size: .
cdr3_aa: CASAKRGNTIYF; cdr3_nt: TGTGCCAGCGCCAAGAGGGGAAACACCATATATTTT; d_call: .; v_call: TRBV9; j_call: TRBJ1-3; clone_size: .
cdr3_aa: CASSTLAGFRGETQYF; cdr3_nt: TGTGCCAGTAGTACTTTAGCGGGTTTTAGGGGAGAGACCCAGTACTTC; d_call: TRBD2; v_call: TRBV19; j_call: TRBJ2-5; clone_size: .
cdr3_aa: CASSSGQGLSGYTF; cdr3_nt: TGTGCCAGCAGCTCTGGGCAGGGGCTGTCTGGCTACACCTTC; d_call: .; v_call: TRBV7-2; j_call: TRBJ1-2; clone_size: .
cdr3_aa: CASSSGTTNTGELFF; cdr3_nt: TGCGCCAGCAGCTCCGGGACAACGAACACCGGGGAGCTGTTTTTT; d_call: .; v_call: TRBV5-1; j_call: TRBJ2-2; clone_size: few
cdr3_aa: CASTKMGAAGYTF; cdr3_nt: TGTGCCAGCACCAAGATGGGGGCTGCTGGCTACACCTTC; d_call: .; v_call: TRBV28; j_call: TRBJ1-2; clone_size: .
cdr3_aa: CASRLGQNYNSPLHF; cdr3_nt: TGTGCCAGCAGATTGGGACAGAACTATAATTCACCCCTCCACTTT; d_call: TRBD1; v_call: TRBV6-5; j_call: TRBJ1-6; clone_size: .
cdr3_aa: CASSPPTSGTGGFF; cdr3_nt: TGTGCCAGCTCACCACCTACTTCCGGGACAGGGGGCTTCTTC; d_call: TRBD1; v_call: TRBV18; j_call: TRBJ2-1; clone_size: .
cdr3_aa: CSGGLAGGEQYF; cdr3_nt: TGCAGCGGGGGACTAGCGGGAGGTGAGCAGTACTTC; d_call: TRBD2; v_call: TRBV29-1; j_call: TRBJ2-7; clone_size: .
cdr3_aa: CASSSGASNQPQHF; cdr3_nt: TGTGCCAGCAGTTCAGGGGCTAGCAATCAGCCCCAGCATTTT; d_call: .; v_call: TRBV27; j_call: TRBJ1-5; clone_size: .
cdr3_aa: CASSLGDLKTYEQYF; cdr3_nt: TGTGCCAGCAGCTTGGGCGATCTCAAAACCTACGAGCAGTACTTC; d_call: .; v_call: TRBV5-4; j_call: TRBJ2-7; clone_size: .
cdr3_aa: CASSLAPLPDRGFYNEQFF; cdr3_nt: TGTGCCAGCAGCTTAGCCCCTTTACCAGACAGGGGGTTCTACAATGAGCAGTTCTTC; d_call: TRBD1; v_call: TRBV7-8; j_call: TRBJ2-1; clone_size: .
cdr3_aa: CASSLTRERPQHF; cdr3_nt: TGTGCCAGCAGTTTAACACGGGAAAGGCCCCAGCATTTT; d_call: .; v_call: TRBV28; j_call: TRBJ1-5; clone_size: .
cdr3_aa: CASRGTPNTEAFF; cdr3_nt: TGTGCCAGCAGAGGGACACCGAACACTGAAGCTTTCTTT; d_call: .; v_call: TRBV11-3; j_call: TRBJ1-1; clone_size: .
cdr3_aa: CASSSLGTSGVQETQYF; cdr3_nt: TGTGCCAGCAGTTCCCTCGGGACTAGCGGGGTTCAAGAGACCCAGTACTTC; d_call: TRBD2; v_call: TRBV27; j_call: TRBJ2-5; clone_size: .
cdr3_aa: CASSMRVSTDTQYF; cdr3_nt: TGTGCCAGTAGTATGCGGGTCAGCACAGATACGCAGTATTTT; d_call: .; v_call: TRBV19; j_call: TRBJ2-3; clone_size: .